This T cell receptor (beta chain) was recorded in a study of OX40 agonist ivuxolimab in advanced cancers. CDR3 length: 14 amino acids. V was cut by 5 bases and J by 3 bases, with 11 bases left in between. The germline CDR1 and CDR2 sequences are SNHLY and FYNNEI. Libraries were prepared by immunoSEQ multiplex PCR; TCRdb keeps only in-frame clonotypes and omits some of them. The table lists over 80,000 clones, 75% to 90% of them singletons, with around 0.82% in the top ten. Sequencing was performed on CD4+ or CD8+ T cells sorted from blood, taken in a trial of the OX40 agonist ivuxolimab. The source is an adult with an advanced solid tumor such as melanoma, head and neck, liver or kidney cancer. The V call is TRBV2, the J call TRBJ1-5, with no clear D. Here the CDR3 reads CASSLGRDNQPQHF. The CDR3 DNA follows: TGTGCCAGCAGTTTAGGACGGGACAATCAGCCCCAGCATTTT.